This T cell receptor (beta chain) was sequenced during a study of PD-L1 blockade in urothelial cancer. Overall study context: T cells numbered a median of about 150,000 in the blood samples.

Time point described: pretreatment peripheral blood. Clones were read by immunoSEQ multiplex PCR, and TCRdb kept only the in-frame ones, dropping some. The sample has 100,000 to 150,000 clones, roughly 80% seen once; the top ten hold under 3.5%. CDR3 length: 18 residues. Losses at the gene ends were 7 bases for V and 0 bases for J; bases not matched to a gene: 16. Germline V lookup: CDR1 KGHSH, CDR2 LQKENI. The chain recombines TRBV18 with TRBJ2-3; 7 bases are a match to TRBD2. The sequenced sample was PBMCs, obtained around atezolizumab (anti-PD-L1) treatment. This sequence was found in a man aged 50-59 years with urothelial cancer. DNA for the CDR3: TGTGCCAGCTACCCGGGGGTAGCGGGTCTCTCTAGCACAGATACGCAGTATTTT. Residues: CASYPGVAGLSSTDTQYF.